This T cell receptor beta chain was found in a study of blood T cell repertoires in COVID-19. Study background: The cDNA or gDNA used as material had been derived from T cells, B-cell-depleted T cells, or PBMCs.

The study drew participants aged about 18 to 95 years from some 24 US areas. Donors in Cohort 3 who had recovered were those with two negative PCRs, healthcare professional clearance, or resolution of their symptoms. CDR1 is SGDLS, CDR2 YYNGEE, per germline. V was cut by 0 bases and J by 0 bases, with 10 bases left in between. The CDR3 contains 16 residues. In the original analysis: Quantification of nucleated cells was approximated via reference gene primer amplification. The method was immunoSEQ multiplex PCR; TCRdb's version includes in-frame clones alone and lacks a portion of them. D and trimming come from the DNA, and the V and J calls and clone size come from that table. The table has roughly 400,000 clones, approximately 92% seen once.

The sample was PBMCs or T cells enriched from blood (not recorded which). This chain connects TRBV9 to TRBJ1-3; no firm D call. The TCR was taken from a man aged 25-40 years who had recovered from COVID-19. CDR3 amino acids: CASSVAPGNSGNTIYF. CDR3 DNA: TGTGCCAGCAGCGTAGCCCCAGGCAACTCTGGAAACACCATATATTTT. The variable domain in full, completed from reference TRBV9 and TRBJ1-3, reads DSGVTQTPKHLITATGQRVTLRCSPRSGDLSVYWYQQSLDQGLQFLIQYYNGEERAKGNILERFSAQQFPDLHSELNLSSLELGDSALYFCASSVAPGNSGNTIYFGEGSWLTVV.